The clone carrying this T cell receptor (beta chain) occurred a few times. Antigen specificity is unknown. The data are from a study of blood T cells in healthy people across ages. The study, taken as a whole, reports: Relative to aged donors, long-lived donors carried more naive CD4+ cells and displayed higher diversity. Observed TCR beta diversity showed a strong correlation with the percentage of naive T cells as measured by flow cytometry. PBMCs that were unsorted prevented a conclusive naive versus antigen-experienced comparison.

CDR3 length equals 16 residues. V lost 5 bases and J lost 2; bases outside the gene matches: 8. Primed by a sample-barcoded 5' primer and a J-beta primer mix, a second PCR proceeded for about 6 to 12 cycles. The study obtained at least 2.5 million CDR3-containing paired-end reads from every sample. TCRdb used MiXCR to reprocess the 5' RACE reads, holding one entry per CDR3 protein. Found here are roughly 730,000 distinct CDR3 sequences, just over 55% of them singletons; the top ten hold 20% to 30%. The TCR comes from a man between 40 and 49 years old in good health. V gene TRBV12-3 or TRBV12-4 combines with J gene TRBJ2-3, with 9 bases matching TRBD2. The material sequenced was blood. CDR3 nucleotide sequence: TGTGCCAGCAGTCCCGGAGCGGGGGGTATCACAGATACGCAGTATTTT. Translating gives CASSPGAGGITDTQYF.